The 28 T cell receptor beta chains reported below all come from one sample, sequenced in a study of cytomegalovirus exposure and HLA in healthy donors. PCR amplification relied on 60 Vbeta primers (plus 13 Jbeta primers). The method was immunoSEQ multiplex PCR; TCRdb's version includes in-frame clones alone and lacks a portion of them. The table shows tens of thousands of clones, with over 70% occurring only once. Sequenced sample: PBMCs. The receptors derive from a male donor in good health and CMV-seropositive.

For the CDR3, the DNA is TGTGCCAGTAGGATCGGGACAGGCCCTTACAATGAGCAGTTCTTC. It encodes CASRIGTGPYNEQFF. The chain carries TRBV19 and TRBJ2-1; 8 bases are a match to TRBD1. CDR1 is LNHDA and CDR2 is SQIVND in the germline V gene (reference sequence). Germline trimming cut 6 bases from V and 4 bases from J; bases unmatched to any gene: 8. The CDR3 is made up of 15 amino acids.

The chain has TRBV7-2 and TRBJ2-1; 9 bases map to TRBD1. Germline V lookup: CDR1 SGHTA, CDR2 FQGNSA. The V gene end was trimmed by 5 bases and the J gene end by 9 bases; junction bases not matched to a gene: 14. There are 16 residues in the CDR3. This chain's CDR3 is CASSPSQSTGGTEQFF. CDR3 DNA: TGTGCCAGCAGCCCATCCCAGAGTACAGGGGGCACTGAGCAGTTCTTC. Variable domain in full (rest from reference TRBV7-2 and TRBJ2-1): GAGVSQSPSNKVTEKGKDVELRCDPISGHTALYWYRQSLGQGLEFLIYFQGNSAPDKSGLPSDRFSAERTGGSVSTLTIQRTQQEDSAVYLCASSPSQSTGGTEQFFGPGTRLTVL.

The chain links TRBV27 to TRBJ2-5; D gene unclear. Germline CDR1 reads MNHEY; CDR2 reads SMNVEV (reference sequence). Trimming stripped 3 bases from V and 4 bases from J, with 15 bases between. The CDR3 runs 15 residues. The CDR3 nucleotides are TGTGCCAGCAGTTTCAATAGTATATTCCCAGAGACCCAGTACTTC. As protein: CASSFNSIFPETQYF.

The chain couples TRBV28 to TRBJ1-4; 8 bases line up with TRBD1. Germline V gives CDR1 MDHEN, CDR2 SYDVKM. The CDR3 has 15 residues. Trimming took 6 bases from V and 5 from J; bases not matched to a gene: 8. CDR3 in DNA: TGTGCCAGCAGCCAGAGGCAGGGGGCAAATGAAAAACTGTTTTTT. The encoded protein is CASSQRQGANEKLFF.

The chain combines TRBV6-1 with TRBJ2-5; D is unclear. Near its end, the DNA agrees better with TRBJ2-7, so the J call may be wrong. Germline values: CDR1 MNHNS, CDR2 SASEGT. The CDR3 covers 17 residues. CDR3 nucleotide sequence: TGTGCCAGCAGTGGATCGACACTACAGAGCTGGGGCTACGAGCAGTACTTC. This codes for CASSGSTLQSWGYEQYF.

The chain is built from TRBV7-9 and TRBJ2-1; maybe TRBD1 (7 bases). This CDR3 comprises 13 residues. Between the trimmed V and J ends, which lost 3 bases and 8 bases, there was a span of 11 bases. Germline-derived CDR1 and CDR2 are SEHNR and FQNEAQ (reference sequence). The CDR3 spells CASSLEGADEQFF. The CDR3 DNA sequence: TGTGCCAGCAGCTTGGAGGGGGCGGATGAGCAGTTCTTC.

The chain carries TRBV7-9 and TRBJ2-1; 8 bases are a match to TRBD2. Germline assignment: CDR1 SEHNR and CDR2 FQNEAQ (reference sequence). J was trimmed by 5 bases and V by 8 bases; bases with no gene match: 14. This CDR3 is built from 16 residues. The chain's CDR3 is CASSFLREGADNEQFF. CDR3 coding DNA: TGTGCCAGCTCCTTTCTTCGGGAGGGAGCGGACAATGAGCAGTTCTTC.

This clone occurred once. The V gene is TRBV29-1, the J gene TRBJ2-5; D is perhaps TRBD1 (5 bases). The better agreement between TRBJ2-7 and the DNA end casts doubt on the J call. Germline lookup yields CDR1 SQVTM and CDR2 ANQGSEA. The CDR3 extends over 16 amino acids. The CDR3 protein is CSAILNLRGSPYEQYF. In DNA form, the CDR3 reads TGCAGCGCGATTCTGAATTTAAGGGGCAGCCCCTACGAGCAGTACTTC.

The chain has TRBV27 and TRBJ2-1; 8 nucleotides agree with TRBD1. The V gene's germline CDR1 is MNHEY and CDR2 SMNVEV (reference sequence). With 3 bases clipped from V and 0 bases from J, the junction kept 1 base outside the gene matches. The CDR3 totals 15 residues. DNA of the CDR3: TGTGCCAGCAGTTTTGACAGGGGCTCCTACAATGAGCAGTTCTTC. This codes for CASSFDRGSYNEQFF.

This clone was seen more than once but under ten times. The genes are TRBV25-1 and TRBJ1-2; 7 nucleotides line up with TRBD1. The CDR3 is 14 residues long. Losses at the gene ends were 1 base for V and 4 bases for J; bases not matched to a gene: 3. Germline V gene data show CDR1 as MGHDK and CDR2 as SYGVNS. CDR3 loop: CASSESSGGYGYTF. The CDR3 nucleotides are TGTGCCAGCAGTGAATCGTCAGGGGGCTATGGCTACACCTTC.

V usage is TRBV12-5 and J usage is TRBJ1-1, with a weak D call TRBD1 (5 bases). Germline lookup yields CDR1 LGHNT and CDR2 FRNRAP. This CDR3 region has 15 residues. Deletions cut 3 bases from V and 6 bases from J, with 17 bases between. DNA for the CDR3: TGTGCTAGTGGTTTCACAGGAGCAGCAACGGCTGAAGCTTTCTTT. Amino acids: CASGFTGAATAEAFF.

The chain uses TRBV6-1 and TRBJ2-5; D ambiguous. The closer fit of TRBJ2-7 to the DNA end suggests the J call may be wrong. In germline, CDR1 is MNHNS, CDR2 SASEGT. The CDR3 length is 15 residues. The CDR3 reads CASARAGFISYEQYF. CDR3 nucleotides: TGTGCCAGCGCCCGAGCAGGTTTCATAAGCTACGAGCAGTACTTC.

Only one count was recorded for this clone. The V call is TRBV29-1, the J call TRBJ2-7; D not resolved. Germline V lookup: CDR1 SQVTM, CDR2 ANQGSEA. Trimming pared 4 bases from V and 6 bases from J, leaving 13 bases between. The CDR3 runs to 12 residues. The CDR3 sequence is CSVVGPSPEQYF. The CDR3 nucleotides read TGCAGCGTTGTTGGGCCAAGCCCCGAGCAGTACTTC.

The rearrangement links TRBV5-1 to TRBJ1-4; weak D call: TRBD1 (6 bases). The germline gives CDR1 SGHRS, CDR2 YFSETQ. The CDR3 sequence is 16 residues long. V lost 0 bases, J lost 3 bases, and 12 bases lay in between. This CDR3 is CASSLGNRVSNEKLFF. The CDR3 bases are TGCGCCAGCAGCTTGGGGAACAGGGTGTCTAATGAAAAACTGTTTTTT.

The gene calls are TRBV30 and TRBJ2-5, with D maybe TRBD1 (5 bases). V was trimmed by 5 bases and J by 2 bases, leaving 15 bases between them. The CDR3 spans 14 residues. In germline, CDR1 is GTSNPN, CDR2 SVGIG (reference sequence). Here the CDR3 DNA reads TGTGCCTGGTCTCGGACATCCGCTCAAGAGACCCAGTACTTC. Translating gives CAWSRTSAQETQYF.

The chain couples TRBV2 to TRBJ2-2; the match to TRBD2 covers 11 bases. Germline assignment: CDR1 SNHLY and CDR2 FYNNEI. After removal of 6 bases from V and 4 bases from J, the junction contained 7 bases not matched to a gene. CDR3 size: 16 residues. The CDR3 spells CASRRDLAGGTGELFF. DNA of the CDR3: TGTGCCAGCAGACGAGACCTAGCGGGGGGCACCGGGGAGCTGTTTTTT.

This rearrangement joins TRBV6-6 to TRBJ1-1; perhaps TRBD1 as D (5 bases). Germline lookup yields CDR1 MNHNY and CDR2 SVGAGI (reference sequence). Trimming cost V 2 bases and J 4 bases, with 11 bases left between them. The CDR3 runs 14 residues. As DNA, the CDR3 is TGTGCCAGCAGTTACCAGGGAGGGTTCACTGAAGCTTTCTTT. Translated, it gives CASSYQGGFTEAFF.

This chain joins TRBV5-8 and TRBJ1-2, with TRBD1 matching over 8 bases. Trimming removed 0 bases from V and 6 bases from J; junction bases left unmatched: 7. The V gene's germline CDR1 is SGHTS and CDR2 YDEGEE. This CDR3 comprises 15 residues. The chain's CDR3 is CASSLVLDRVDGYTF. CDR3 nucleotides: TGTGCCAGCAGCTTGGTACTGGACAGGGTAGATGGCTACACCTTC.

Only a few counts were recorded for this clone. The chain combines TRBV7-8 with TRBJ2-1, with TRBD2 matching over 13 bases. J was trimmed by 7 bases and V by 1 base; bases with no gene match: 4. Germline lookup yields CDR1 SGHVS and CDR2 FQNEAQ. The CDR3 extends over 16 amino acids. CDR3 protein: CASSLELAGGPNEQFF. CDR3 in DNA: TGTGCCAGCAGCTTAGAACTAGCGGGAGGGCCGAATGAGCAGTTCTTC.

The J gene is TRBJ2-5, the V gene TRBV29-1, with 9 bases identical to TRBD1. The CDR3 is 18 residues long. The ends lost 7 bases at V and 0 bases at J; junction bases unmatched: 18. CDR1 SQVTM and CDR2 ANQGSEA come from the germline V gene. The CDR3 protein is CSAIGDRVRGKNQETQYF. The CDR3 bases are TGCAGCGCCATTGGGGACAGGGTGCGCGGAAAAAACCAAGAGACCCAGTACTTC.

This chain links TRBV7-2 with TRBJ2-7, with 9 positions matching TRBD1. The CDR3 has 15 amino acids. Germline CDR1 SGHTA, CDR2 FQGNSA. V dropped 3 bases and J dropped 1; count of bases not matched to a gene: 4. CDR3 nucleotide sequence: TGTGCCAGCAGCTTGGGACAGGGTAGGTCCTACGAGCAGTACTTC. It is translated as CASSLGQGRSYEQYF.

The V call is TRBV4-3, the J call TRBJ1-3; D gene unclear. The CDR3 extends over 16 amino acids. V lost 2 bases and J lost 2, with 13 bases in between. Looked up from germline, CDR1 is LGHNA and CDR2 is YSLEER. This CDR3 is CASSQTRGTAGNTIYF. DNA for the CDR3: TGCGCCAGCAGCCAAACCCGGGGTACCGCTGGAAACACCATATATTTT.

The V call is TRBV7-9, the J call TRBJ1-5; D may be TRBD1 (5 bases). V lost 7 bases and J 2 bases, leaving 12 bases between the germline ends. Germline CDR1 is SEHNR and CDR2 is FQNEAQ (reference sequence). This CDR3 is built from 14 residues. Here the CDR3 reads CASNRGEGNQPQHF. DNA of the CDR3: TGTGCCAGCAACCGGGGGGAGGGCAATCAGCCCCAGCATTTT. Variable domain in full (rest from reference TRBV7-9 and TRBJ1-5): DTGVSQNPRHKITKRGQNVTFRCDPISEHNRLYWYRQTLGQGPEFLTYFQNEAQLEKSRLLSDRFSAERPKGSFSTLEIQRTEQGDSAMYLCASNRGEGNQPQHFGDGTRLSIL.

The chain has TRBV27 and TRBJ2-5, with a possible D match to TRBD1 (6 bases). The end of the DNA fits TRBJ2-7 better, so the J call may be wrong. In germline, CDR1 is MNHEY, CDR2 SMNVEV (reference sequence). CDR3 length: 13 amino acids. CDR3 sequence (DNA): TGTGCCAGCAGTTTGACAGGTGACTACGAGCAGTACTTC. Translated: CASSLTGDYEQYF.

The rearrangement links TRBV28 to TRBJ1-2; D remains ambiguous. V was trimmed by 7 bases and J by 4 bases, leaving 19 bases between them. The CDR3 extends over 15 amino acids. CDR1 is MDHEN and CDR2 is SYDVKM in the germline V gene. CDR3 coding DNA: TGTGCCAGCAACGTTGCTGGGGAGGGCCTCTATGGCTACACCTTC. This codes for CASNVAGEGLYGYTF.

The sample holds a few counts of this clone. The chain carries TRBV29-1 and TRBJ1-2; tentative D call: TRBD1 (5 bases). CDR3 length equals 11 residues. Trimming left V 3 bases short and J 8 bases short, with 10 bases between. Germline loops: CDR1 SQVTM, CDR2 ANQGSEA. CDR3 sequence (DNA): TGCAGCGTTGACCAGGGCTGGGGCTACACCTTC. It encodes CSVDQGWGYTF.

This clone occurred once. J is TRBJ1-2 and V is TRBV6-1, with D maybe TRBD1 (5 bases). From germline, CDR1 is MNHNS and CDR2 SASEGT. Deletions cut 10 bases from V and 2 bases from J, with 17 bases between. The CDR3 is 14 residues long. CDR3 in amino acids: CATAEQRGNYGYTF. CDR3 nucleotides: TGTGCCACCGCGGAACAACGGGGGAACTATGGCTACACCTTC.

In DNA, the CDR3 is TGTGCCAGCAGCTTAAACCTACAGGGCAACTACGAGCAGTACTTC. Its translation is CASSLNLQGNYEQYF. The V call is TRBV7-9, the J call TRBJ2-7; tentative D call: TRBD1 (6 bases). The CDR3 is 15 amino acids. The germline gives CDR1 SEHNR, CDR2 FQNEAQ (reference sequence). Trimming stripped 2 bases from V and 3 bases from J, with 14 bases between.